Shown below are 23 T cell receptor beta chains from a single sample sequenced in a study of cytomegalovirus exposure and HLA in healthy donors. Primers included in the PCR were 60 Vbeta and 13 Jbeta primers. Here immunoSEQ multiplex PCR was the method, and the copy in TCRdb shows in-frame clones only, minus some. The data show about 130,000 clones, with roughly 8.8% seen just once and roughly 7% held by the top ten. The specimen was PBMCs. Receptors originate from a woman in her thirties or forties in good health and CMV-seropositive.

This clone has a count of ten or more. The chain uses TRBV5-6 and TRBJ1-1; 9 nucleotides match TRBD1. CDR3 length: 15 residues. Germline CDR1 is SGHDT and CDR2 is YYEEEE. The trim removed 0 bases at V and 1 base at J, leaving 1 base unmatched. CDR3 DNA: TGTGCCAGCAGCTTGGGGGACAGGGCGAACACTGAAGCTTTCTTT. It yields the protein CASSLGDRANTEAFF.

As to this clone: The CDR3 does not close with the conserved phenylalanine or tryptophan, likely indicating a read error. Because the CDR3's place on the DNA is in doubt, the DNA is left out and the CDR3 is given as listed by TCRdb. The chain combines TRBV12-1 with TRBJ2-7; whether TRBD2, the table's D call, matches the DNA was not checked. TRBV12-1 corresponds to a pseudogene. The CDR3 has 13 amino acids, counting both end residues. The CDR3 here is CASRPALKYEKYL.

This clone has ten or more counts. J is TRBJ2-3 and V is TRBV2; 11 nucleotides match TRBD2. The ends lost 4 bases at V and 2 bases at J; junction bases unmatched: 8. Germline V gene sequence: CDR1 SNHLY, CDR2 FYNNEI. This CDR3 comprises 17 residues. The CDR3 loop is CASSAMTSGASTDTQYF. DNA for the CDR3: TGTGCCAGCAGTGCTATGACTAGCGGGGCTTCCACAGATACGCAGTATTTT. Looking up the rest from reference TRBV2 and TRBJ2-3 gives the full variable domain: EPEVTQTPSHQVTQMGQEVILRCVPISNHLYFYWYRQILGQKVEFLVSFYNNEISEKSEIFDDQFSVERPDGSNFTLKIRSTKLEDSAMYFCASSAMTSGASTDTQYFGPGTRLTVL.

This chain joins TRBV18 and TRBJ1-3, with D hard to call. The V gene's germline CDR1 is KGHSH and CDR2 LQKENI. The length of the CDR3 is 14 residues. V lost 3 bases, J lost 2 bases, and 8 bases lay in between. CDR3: CASSPGEAGNTIYF. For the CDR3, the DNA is TGTGCCAGCTCACCCGGGGAGGCTGGAAACACCATATATTTT.

The CDR3 region has the DNA TGTGCCAGCAGCCGAGAATCAACTAATGAAAAACTGTTTTTT. Its translation: CASSRESTNEKLFF. The genes are TRBV7-9 and TRBJ1-4; D ambiguous. The CDR3 spans 14 residues. V dropped 5 bases and J dropped 0 bases, with 7 bases sitting between them. Germline CDR1 and CDR2: SEHNR and FQNEAQ (reference sequence).

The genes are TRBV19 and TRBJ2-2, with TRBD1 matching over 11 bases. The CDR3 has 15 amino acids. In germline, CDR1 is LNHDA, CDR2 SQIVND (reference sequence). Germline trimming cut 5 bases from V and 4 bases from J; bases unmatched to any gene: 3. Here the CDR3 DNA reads TGTGCCAGTAGTCTAGGGACAGGGGGCACCGGGGAGCTGTTTTTT. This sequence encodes CASSLGTGGTGELFF. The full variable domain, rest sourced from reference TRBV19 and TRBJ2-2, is DGGITQSPKYLFRKEGQNVTLSCEQNLNHDAMYWYRQDPGQGLRLIYYSQIVNDFQKGDIAEGYSVSREKKESFPLTVTSAQKNPTAFYLCASSLGTGGTGELFFGEGSRLTVL.

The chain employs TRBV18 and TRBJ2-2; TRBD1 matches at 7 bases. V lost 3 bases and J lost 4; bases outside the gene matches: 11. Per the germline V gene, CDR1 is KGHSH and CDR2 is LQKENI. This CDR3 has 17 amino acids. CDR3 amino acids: CASSPLGQVRGTGELFF. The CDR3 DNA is TGTGCCAGCTCACCCCTTGGACAGGTGCGAGGCACCGGGGAGCTGTTTTTT.

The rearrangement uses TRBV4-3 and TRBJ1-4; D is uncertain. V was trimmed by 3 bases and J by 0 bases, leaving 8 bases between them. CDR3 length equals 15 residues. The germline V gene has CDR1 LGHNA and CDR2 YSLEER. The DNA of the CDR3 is TGCGCCAGCAGCCAGGGGAGGGCAACTAATGAAAAACTGTTTTTT. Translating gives CASSQGRATNEKLFF.

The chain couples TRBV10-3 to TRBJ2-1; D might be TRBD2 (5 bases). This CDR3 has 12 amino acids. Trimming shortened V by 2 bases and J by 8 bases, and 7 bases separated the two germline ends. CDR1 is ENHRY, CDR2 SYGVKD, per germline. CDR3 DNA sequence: TGTGCCATCAGTGAGGCGAGGGATGAGCAGTTCTTC. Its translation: CAISEARDEQFF.

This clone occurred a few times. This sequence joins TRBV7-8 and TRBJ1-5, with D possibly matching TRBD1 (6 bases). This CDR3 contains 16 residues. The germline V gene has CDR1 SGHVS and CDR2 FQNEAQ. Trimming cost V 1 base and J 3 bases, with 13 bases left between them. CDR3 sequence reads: CASSLEAGVPNQPQHF. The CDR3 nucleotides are TGTGCCAGCAGCTTAGAGGCAGGGGTCCCCAATCAGCCCCAGCATTTT.

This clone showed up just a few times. CDR3 loop: CSVDNDRGGYGYTF. In DNA form, the CDR3 reads TGCAGCGTTGATAACGACAGGGGAGGCTATGGCTACACCTTC. The J gene is TRBJ1-2, the V gene TRBV29-1, with 8 bases matching TRBD1. This CDR3 region has 14 residues. The V segment lost 3 bases and the J segment 4 bases; nucleotides outside the gene matches: 7. CDR1 SQVTM and CDR2 ANQGSEA come from the germline V gene.

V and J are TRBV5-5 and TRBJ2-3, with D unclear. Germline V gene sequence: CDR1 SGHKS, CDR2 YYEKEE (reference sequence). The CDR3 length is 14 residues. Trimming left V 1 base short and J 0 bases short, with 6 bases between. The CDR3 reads CASSLTRSTDTQYF. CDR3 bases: TGTGCCAGCAGCTTGACGCGCAGCACAGATACGCAGTATTTT.

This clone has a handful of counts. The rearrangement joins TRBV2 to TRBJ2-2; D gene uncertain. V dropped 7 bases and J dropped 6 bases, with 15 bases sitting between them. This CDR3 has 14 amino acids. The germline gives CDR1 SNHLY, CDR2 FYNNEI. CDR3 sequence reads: CASKMSGSAGELFF. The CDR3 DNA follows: TGTGCCAGCAAAATGTCAGGATCCGCCGGGGAGCTGTTTTTT.

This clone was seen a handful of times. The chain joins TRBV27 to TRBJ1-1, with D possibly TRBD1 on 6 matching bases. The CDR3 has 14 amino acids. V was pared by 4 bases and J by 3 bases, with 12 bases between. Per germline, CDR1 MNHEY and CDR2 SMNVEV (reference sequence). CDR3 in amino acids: CASSSQGHDTEAFF. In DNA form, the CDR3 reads TGTGCCAGCAGTTCCCAGGGGCACGACACTGAAGCTTTCTTT.

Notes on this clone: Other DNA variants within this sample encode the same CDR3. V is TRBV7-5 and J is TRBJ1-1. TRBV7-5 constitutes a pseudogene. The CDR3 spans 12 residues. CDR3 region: CASSIGTSEAFF. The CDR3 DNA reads TGTGCAAGCAGTATAGGGACTTCTGAAGCTTTCTTT.

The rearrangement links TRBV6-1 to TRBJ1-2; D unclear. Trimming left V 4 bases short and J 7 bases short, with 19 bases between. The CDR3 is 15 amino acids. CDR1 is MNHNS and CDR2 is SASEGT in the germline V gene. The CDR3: CASSAFFGDSAGYTF. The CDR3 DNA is TGTGCCAGCAGTGCGTTTTTCGGGGATAGCGCTGGCTACACCTTC.

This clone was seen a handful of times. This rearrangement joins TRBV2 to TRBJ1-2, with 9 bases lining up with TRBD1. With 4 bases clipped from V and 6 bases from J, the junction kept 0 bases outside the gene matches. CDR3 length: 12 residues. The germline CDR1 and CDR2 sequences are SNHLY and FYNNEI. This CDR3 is CASSGTGDGYTF. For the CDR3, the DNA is TGTGCCAGCAGTGGGACAGGGGATGGCTACACCTTC.

In nucleotides, the CDR3 is TGCGCCAGCAGCTTTTCGCAGGGGGCCTATGGCTACACCTTC. Its translation is CASSFSQGAYGYTF. The chain is built from TRBV5-1 and TRBJ1-2; TRBD1 agrees at 8 bases. The trim removed 2 bases at V and 4 bases at J, leaving 4 bases unmatched. This CDR3 is built from 14 residues. Germline V lookup: CDR1 SGHRS, CDR2 YFSETQ.

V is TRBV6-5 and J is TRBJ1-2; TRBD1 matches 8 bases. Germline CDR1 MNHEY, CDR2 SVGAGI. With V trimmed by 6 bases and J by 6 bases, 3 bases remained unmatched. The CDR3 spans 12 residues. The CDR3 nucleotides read TGTGCCAGCAGGACAGGGGCCCATGGCTACACCTTC. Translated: CASRTGAHGYTF.

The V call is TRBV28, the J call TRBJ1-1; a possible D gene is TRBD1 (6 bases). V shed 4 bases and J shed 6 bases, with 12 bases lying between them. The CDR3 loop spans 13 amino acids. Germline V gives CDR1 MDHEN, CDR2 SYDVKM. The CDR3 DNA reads TGTGCCAGCAGTTCGACCGACAGGTCTGAAGCTTTCTTT. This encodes CASSSTDRSEAFF.

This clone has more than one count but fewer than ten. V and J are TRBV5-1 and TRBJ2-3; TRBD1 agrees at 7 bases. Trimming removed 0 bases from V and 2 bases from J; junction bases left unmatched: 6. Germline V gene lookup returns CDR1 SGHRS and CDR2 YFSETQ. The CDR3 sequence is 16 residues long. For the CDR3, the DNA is TGCGCCAGCAGCTTGGGACAGGGCCTTTTCACAGATACGCAGTATTTT. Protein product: CASSLGQGLFTDTQYF.

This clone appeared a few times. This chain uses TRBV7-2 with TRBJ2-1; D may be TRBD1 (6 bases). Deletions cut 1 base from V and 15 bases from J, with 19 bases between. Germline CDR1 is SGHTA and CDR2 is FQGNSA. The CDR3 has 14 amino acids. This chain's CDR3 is CASSLVGWGRVPFF. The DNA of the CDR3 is TGTGCCAGCAGCTTAGTTGGGTGGGGGCGCGTCCCGTTCTTC.

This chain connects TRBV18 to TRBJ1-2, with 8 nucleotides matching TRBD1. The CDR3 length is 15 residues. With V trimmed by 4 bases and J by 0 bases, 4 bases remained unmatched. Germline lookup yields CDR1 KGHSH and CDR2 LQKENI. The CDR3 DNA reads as TGTGCCAGCTCACAAGGACAGGGCACTAACTATGGCTACACCTTC. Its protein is CASSQGQGTNYGYTF.